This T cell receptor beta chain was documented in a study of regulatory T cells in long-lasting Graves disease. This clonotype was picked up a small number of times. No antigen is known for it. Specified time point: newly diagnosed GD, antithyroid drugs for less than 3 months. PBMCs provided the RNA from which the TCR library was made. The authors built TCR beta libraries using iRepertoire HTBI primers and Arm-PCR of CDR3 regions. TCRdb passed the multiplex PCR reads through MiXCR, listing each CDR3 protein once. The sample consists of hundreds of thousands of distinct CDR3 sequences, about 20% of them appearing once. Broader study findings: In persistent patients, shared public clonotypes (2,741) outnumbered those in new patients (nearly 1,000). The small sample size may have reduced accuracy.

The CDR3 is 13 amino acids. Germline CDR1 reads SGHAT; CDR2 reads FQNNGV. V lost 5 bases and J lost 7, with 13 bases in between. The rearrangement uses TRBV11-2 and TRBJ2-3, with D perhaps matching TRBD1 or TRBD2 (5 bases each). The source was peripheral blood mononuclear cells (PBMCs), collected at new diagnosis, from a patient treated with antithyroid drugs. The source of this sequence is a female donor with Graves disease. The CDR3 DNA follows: TGTGCCAGCAGCCACACCGGGGCGAATACGCAGTATTTT. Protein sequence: CASSHTGANTQYF.